The source of this TCR beta chain is a study of post-analysis software for immune sequencing data. The CDR3 is 14 residues long. Germline V gene lookup returns CDR1 SGHVS and CDR2 FQNEAQ. Each TCR beta cDNA library carried unique molecular identifiers. Input of about 0.9 to 10 million T cells yielded hundreds of thousands of cDNA molecules. A single record per CDR3 protein comes from TCRdb applying MiXCR to the PCR reads. The repertoire holds 650,000 to 850,000 distinct CDR3 sequences, with approximately 53% as singletons. Study-wide findings and caveats: When compared against controls, multiple sclerosis patients showed significantly lower normalized Chao1 diversity. About five TRBV segments, including TRBV5-6, TRBV5-1 and TRBV20-1, were more frequent in patients than controls.

On this clonotype itself: Its antigen is unknown.

The source of this sequence is a girl aged 10 to 17 with multiple sclerosis. The rearrangement uses TRBV7-8 and TRBJ2-4, with TRBD1 matching over 7 bases. With the DNA end fitting TRBJ2-5 better, the J assignment may be wrong. The specimen sequenced was blood. Written as DNA, the CDR3 is TGTGCCAGCAGCATCGGGACAGCACAAGAGACCCAGTACTTC. It encodes CASSIGTAQETQYF.